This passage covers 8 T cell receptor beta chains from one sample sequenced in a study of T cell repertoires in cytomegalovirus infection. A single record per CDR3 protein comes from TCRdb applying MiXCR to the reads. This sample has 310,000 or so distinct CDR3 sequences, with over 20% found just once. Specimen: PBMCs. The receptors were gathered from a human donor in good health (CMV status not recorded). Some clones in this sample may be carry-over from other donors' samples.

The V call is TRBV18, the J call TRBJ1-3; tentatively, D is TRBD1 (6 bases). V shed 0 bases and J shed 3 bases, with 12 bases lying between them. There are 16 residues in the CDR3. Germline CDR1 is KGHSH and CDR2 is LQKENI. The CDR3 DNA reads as TGTGCCAGCTCACCACCGTCCAGGGGCGGTGGAAACACCATATATTTT. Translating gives CASSPPSRGGGNTIYF.

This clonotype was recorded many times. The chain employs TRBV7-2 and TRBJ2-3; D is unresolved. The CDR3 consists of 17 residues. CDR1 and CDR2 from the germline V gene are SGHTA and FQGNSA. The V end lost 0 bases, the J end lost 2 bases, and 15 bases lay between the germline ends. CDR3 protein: CASSLARVLGPTDTQYF. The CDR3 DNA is TGTGCCAGCAGCTTAGCTCGGGTCCTTGGCCCCACAGATACGCAGTATTTT.

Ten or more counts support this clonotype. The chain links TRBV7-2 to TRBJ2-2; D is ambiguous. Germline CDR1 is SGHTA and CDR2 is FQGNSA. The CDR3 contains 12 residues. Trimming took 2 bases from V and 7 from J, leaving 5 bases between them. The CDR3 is CASSLYGGELFF. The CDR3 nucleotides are TGTGCCAGCAGCTTATACGGCGGGGAGCTGTTTTTT.

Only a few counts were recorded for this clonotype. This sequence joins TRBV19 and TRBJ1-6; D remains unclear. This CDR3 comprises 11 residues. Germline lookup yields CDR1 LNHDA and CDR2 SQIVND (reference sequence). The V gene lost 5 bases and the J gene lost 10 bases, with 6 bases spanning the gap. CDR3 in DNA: TGTGCCAGTAGTTCTGGATCACCCCTCCACTTT. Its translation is CASSSGSPLHF.

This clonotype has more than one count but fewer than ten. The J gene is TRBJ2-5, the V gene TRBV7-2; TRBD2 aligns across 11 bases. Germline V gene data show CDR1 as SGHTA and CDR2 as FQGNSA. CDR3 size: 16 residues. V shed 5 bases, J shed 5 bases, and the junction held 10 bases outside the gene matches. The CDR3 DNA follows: TGTGCCAGCAGCGGGCGTACTAGCGGGAGTGCGGAGACCCAGTACTTC. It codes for CASSGRTSGSAETQYF.

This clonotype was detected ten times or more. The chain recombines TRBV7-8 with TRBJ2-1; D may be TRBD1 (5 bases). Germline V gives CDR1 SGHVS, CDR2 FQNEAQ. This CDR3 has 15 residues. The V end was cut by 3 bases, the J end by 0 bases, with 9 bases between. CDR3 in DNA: TGTGCCAGCAGCTTGAGCAGGGACTCCTACAATGAGCAGTTCTTC. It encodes CASSLSRDSYNEQFF. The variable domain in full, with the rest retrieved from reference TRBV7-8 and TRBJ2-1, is GAGVSQSPRYKVAKRGQDVALRCDPISGHVSLFWYQQALGQGPEFLTYFQNEAQLDKSGLPSDRFFAERPEGSVSTLKIQRTQQEDSAVYLCASSLSRDSYNEQFFGPGTRLTVL.

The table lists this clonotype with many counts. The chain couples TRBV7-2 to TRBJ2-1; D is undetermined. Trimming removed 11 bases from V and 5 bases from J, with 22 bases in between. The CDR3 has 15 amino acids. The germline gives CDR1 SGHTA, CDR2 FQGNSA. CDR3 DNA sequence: TGTGCCTCCGTTCTCTTCAGCGCATCCGACAATGAGCAGTTCTTC. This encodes CASVLFSASDNEQFF. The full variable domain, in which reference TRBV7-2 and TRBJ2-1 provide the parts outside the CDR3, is GAGVSQSPSNKVTEKGKDVELRCDPISGHTALYWYRQSLGQGLEFLIYFQGNSAPDKSGLPSDRFSAERTGGSVSTLTIQRTQQEDSAVYLCASVLFSASDNEQFFGPGTRLTVL.

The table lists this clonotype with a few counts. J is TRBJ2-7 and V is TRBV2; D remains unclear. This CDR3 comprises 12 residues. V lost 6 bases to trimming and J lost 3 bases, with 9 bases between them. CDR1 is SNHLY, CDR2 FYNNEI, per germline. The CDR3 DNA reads TGTGCCAGCAGCGGGTCCTACTACGAGCAGTACTTC. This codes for CASSGSYYEQYF.